Listed below are T cell receptor beta chains from one sample, sequenced in a study of blood T cell repertoires in COVID-19. Profiling relied on immunoSEQ multiplex PCR, and the TCRdb table lists in-frame clones only, not all of them. The table includes some 40,000 clones, 80% to 90% detected once. Source material: peripheral blood. These receptor sequences come from a human donor in a cohort sampled during active COVID-19. CDR3s include the opening cysteine and the closing phenylalanine or tryptophan. The D gene is left open where the match is weak. Not every row has a clone size; where given, it reads once, few, many or a size class.

D gene	clone size	J gene	V gene	CDR3 protein	CDR3 DNA
TRBD2	NA	TRBJ2-1	TRBV6-5	CASRMAGGPYNEQFF	TGTGCCAGCAGAATGGCGGGGGGGCCCTACAATGAGCAGTTCTTC
NA	NA	TRBJ2-1	TRBV7-6	CASSSSQEQFF	TGTGCCAGCAGCTCCTCTCAGGAGCAGTTCTTC
NA	NA	TRBJ2-6	TRBV6-2/TRBV6-3	CASSYLGRGTSGANVLTF	TGTGCCAGCAGTTATTTAGGCAGGGGAACATCTGGGGCCAACGTCCTGACTTTC
NA	NA	TRBJ1-1	TRBV7-2	CASRKGDQNTEAFF	TGTGCCAGCAGGAAGGGAGATCAGAACACTGAAGCTTTCTTT
NA	NA	TRBJ2-1	TRBV7-3	CASSLRGSRTAYNEQFF	TGTGCCAGCAGCTTACGTGGATCCAGGACAGCGTACAATGAGCAGTTCTTC
NA	few	TRBJ2-7	TRBV11-1	CASSWGPAQDEQYF	TGTGCCAGCAGCTGGGGCCCCGCCCAGGACGAGCAGTACTTC
TRBD1	NA	TRBJ1-5	TRBV9	CASSARDSNQPQHF	TGTGCCAGCAGCGCCCGGGACAGTAATCAGCCCCAGCATTTT
NA	NA	TRBJ2-7	TRBV28	CASSDSRWQYF	TGTGCCAGCAGTGACTCTAGGTGGCAGTACTTC
NA	NA	TRBJ2-3	TRBV2	CASSEEERGGVTQYF	TGTGCCAGCAGTGAAGAGGAAAGGGGGGGGGTAACGCAGTATTTT
TRBD2	NA	TRBJ2-3	TRBV6-1	CAGGTSGETDTQYF	TGTGCCGGGGGGACTAGCGGGGAAACAGATACGCAGTATTTT
NA	NA	TRBJ2-3	TRBV9	CASSVGLAMRTDTQYF	TGTGCCAGCAGCGTAGGGCTAGCTATGCGCACAGATACGCAGTATTTT
NA	NA	TRBJ1-4	TRBV30	CAWSPPPWSEKLFF	TGTGCCTGGAGCCCCCCGCCTTGGAGTGAAAAACTGTTTTTT
NA	NA	TRBJ2-1	TRBV19	CASNDPAGQNYNEQFF	TGTGCCAGTAATGATCCCGCGGGACAGAACTACAATGAGCAGTTCTTC
TRBD1	NA	TRBJ1-2	TRBV30	CAWSLTGPRGGYTF	TGTGCCTGGAGTTTGACAGGACCCAGGGGGGGCTACACCTTC
TRBD1	NA	TRBJ2-7	TRBV19	CASSRQGGYEQYF	TGTGCCAGTAGTCGACAGGGGGGCTACGAGCAGTACTTC
NA	NA	TRBJ2-7	TRBV12-3/TRBV12-4	CASSFGSSYEQYF	TGTGCCAGCAGTTTTGGGAGCTCCTACGAGCAGTACTTC
TRBD2	NA	TRBJ2-7	TRBV18	CASSLRAGGNYEQYF	TGTGCCAGCTCCCTCAGAGCGGGAGGTAACTACGAGCAGTACTTC
NA	NA	TRBJ2-3	TRBV11-2	CASSFRGTQYF	TGTGCCAGCAGCTTCCGCGGTACGCAGTATTTT
NA	NA	TRBJ1-2	TRBV12-3/TRBV12-4	CASRTGGYGYTF	TGTGCCAGCAGAACGGGGGGCTATGGCTACACCTTC
TRBD2	NA	TRBJ2-1	TRBV6-6	CASSQLAGLSGEQFF	TGTGCCAGCAGCCAACTAGCGGGACTGTCGGGTGAGCAGTTCTTC
NA	NA	TRBJ2-7	TRBV30	CAWSLRVEQYF	TGTGCCTGGAGTCTACGGGTCGAGCAGTACTTC
NA	NA	TRBJ2-6	TRBV4-1	CASSLGHLDSGANVLTF	TGCGCCAGCAGCCTGGGACACCTAGACTCTGGGGCCAACGTCCTGACTTTC
TRBD1	NA	TRBJ1-5	TRBV28	CASRFGTGGNSNQPQHF	TGTGCCAGCAGATTCGGGACAGGGGGGAATAGCAATCAGCCCCAGCATTTT
NA	once	TRBJ1-6	TRBV6-5	CASSYSGGGDNSPLHF	TGTGCCAGCAGTTACTCAGGGGGTGGGGATAATTCACCCCTCCACTTT
NA	NA	TRBJ2-3	TRBV19	CASSPRTSTDTQYF	TGTGCCAGTAGTCCCCGGACTAGCACAGATACGCAGTATTTT
NA	NA	TRBJ2-3	TRBV7-2	CASSPIARARRADTQYF	TGTGCCAGCAGCCCGATCGCGAGGGCCCGAAGGGCAGATACGCAGTATTTT
NA	NA	TRBJ1-2	TRBV6-5	CASSSGYSMGYTF	TGTGCCAGCAGCTCCGGGTATTCAATGGGCTACACCTTC
TRBD1	NA	TRBJ1-5	TRBV5-6	CASSLTIGTANNQPQHF	TGTGCCAGCAGCTTGACAATCGGGACAGCTAACAATCAGCCCCAGCATTTT
TRBD1	NA	TRBJ1-1	TRBV6-5	CASSSQGGITEAFF	TGTGCCAGCAGTTCACAGGGGGGGATCACTGAAGCTTTCTTT
NA	NA	TRBJ1-2	TRBV2	CASSKTGGAGYGYTF	TGTGCCAGCAGTAAAACGGGGGGCGCCGGCTATGGCTACACCTTC
TRBD1	NA	TRBJ1-5	TRBV10-3	CATDPQGRGNQPQHF	TGTGCCACGGACCCACAGGGGAGAGGCAATCAGCCCCAGCATTTT
TRBD1	NA	TRBJ1-4	TRBV5-1	CASSFRQGGEKLFF	TGCGCCAGCAGCTTTAGACAGGGTGGTGAAAAACTGTTTTTT
TRBD1	NA	TRBJ2-7	TRBV27	CASSLADRYEQYF	TGTGCCAGCAGTTTAGCGGACAGGTACGAGCAGTACTTC
TRBD1	NA	TRBJ2-7	TRBV28	CASQSDRGTSF	TGTGCCAGTCAATCGGACAGGGGAACCTCCTTC
NA	NA	TRBJ2-1	TRBV11-3	CASSSRGGNEQFF	TGTGCCAGCAGCTCCAGGGGAGGGAATGAGCAGTTCTTC
NA	NA	TRBJ2-3	TRBV30	CACQGSTQYF	TGTGCCTGTCAGGGGAGTACGCAGTATTTT
TRBD1	NA	TRBJ1-1	TRBV18	CASSFDRGENTEAFF	TGTGCCAGCTCATTCGACAGGGGGGAAAACACTGAAGCTTTCTTT
TRBD1	NA	TRBJ1-4	TRBV6-5	CASSLNRGPGEKLFF	TGTGCCAGCAGCCTCAACAGGGGGCCAGGGGAAAAACTGTTTTTT